This is a list of T cell receptor beta chains from one sample in a study of cytomegalovirus exposure and HLA in healthy donors. Clones were read by immunoSEQ multiplex PCR, and TCRdb kept only the in-frame ones, dropping some. Here the sample spans some 100,000 clones, around 74% being singletons. The specimen was PBMCs. The receptors were gathered from a male donor in good health and CMV-seropositive. Each CDR3 is given with its conserved first and last residue. D genes are given only for firm matches. Size tells how often a clone was seen (once, few, many) or the class of an expanded clone, and some rows leave it out.

cdr3_aa: CASSRTGGNNADTQYF
cdr3_nt: TGTGCCAGCAGCCGGACAGGGGGCAATAACGCAGATACGCAGTATTTT
v_call: TRBV7-8
clone_size: NA
d_call: TRBD1
j_call: TRBJ2-3

cdr3_aa: CASSSGGNQPQHF
cdr3_nt: TGTGCCAGCAGTTCAGGGGGCAATCAGCCCCAGCATTTT
v_call: TRBV6-6
clone_size: few
d_call: NA
j_call: TRBJ1-5

cdr3_aa: CASSILQGAGGYGYTF
cdr3_nt: TGCGCCAGCAGCATACTACAGGGGGCAGGGGGCTATGGCTACACCTTC
v_call: TRBV5-1
clone_size: once
d_call: TRBD1
j_call: TRBJ1-2

cdr3_aa: CASSLVTGGLRETQYF
cdr3_nt: TGCGCCAGCAGCTTGGTGACAGGGGGCCTAAGGGAGACCCAGTACTTC
v_call: TRBV5-1
clone_size: NA
d_call: TRBD1
j_call: TRBJ2-5

cdr3_aa: CASSQDLRSTGNTIYF
cdr3_nt: TGTGCCAGCAGCCAAGATTTGAGATCCACTGGAAACACCATATATTTT
v_call: TRBV4-2
clone_size: NA
d_call: NA
j_call: TRBJ1-3

cdr3_aa: CASIGDSSGYTF
cdr3_nt: TGTGCCAGCATTGGGGACAGCTCTGGCTACACCTTC
v_call: TRBV6-5
clone_size: NA
d_call: TRBD1
j_call: TRBJ1-2

cdr3_aa: CASSLADSPRIYEQYF
cdr3_nt: TGTGCCAGCAGCTTAGCGGACAGCCCCCGTATCTACGAGCAGTACTTC
v_call: TRBV7-2
clone_size: NA
d_call: NA
j_call: TRBJ2-7

cdr3_aa: CASSRIDRKETQYF
cdr3_nt: TGTGCCAGCAGTCGAATAGACAGGAAAGAGACCCAGTACTTC
v_call: TRBV2
clone_size: NA
d_call: NA
j_call: TRBJ2-5

cdr3_aa: CATETGGGETQYF
cdr3_nt: TGTGCCACCGAAACAGGGGGCGGGGAGACCCAGTACTTC
v_call: TRBV19
clone_size: NA
d_call: TRBD1
j_call: TRBJ2-5

cdr3_aa: CASSQGTSAEETQYF
cdr3_nt: TGTGCCAGCAGCCAAGGTACTAGCGCCGAAGAGACCCAGTACTTC
v_call: TRBV4-2
clone_size: NA
d_call: TRBD2
j_call: TRBJ2-5

cdr3_aa: CAISDRDRGGDEQFF
cdr3_nt: TGTGCCATCAGTGATAGGGACAGGGGAGGCGATGAGCAGTTCTTC
v_call: TRBV10-3
clone_size: NA
d_call: TRBD1
j_call: TRBJ2-1

cdr3_aa: CAWSVEDYGYTF
cdr3_nt: TGTGCCTGGAGTGTAGAGGACTATGGCTACACCTTC
v_call: TRBV30
clone_size: NA
d_call: NA
j_call: TRBJ1-2

cdr3_aa: CASSFGQTNSPLHF
cdr3_nt: TGTGCCAGCAGTTTCGGACAGACGAATTCACCCCTCCACTTT
v_call: TRBV28
clone_size: NA
d_call: NA
j_call: TRBJ1-6

cdr3_aa: CASSTGGRRSTDTQYF
cdr3_nt: TGTGCCAGTAGTACCGGGGGTCGGAGAAGCACAGATACGCAGTATTTT
v_call: TRBV19
clone_size: NA
d_call: NA
j_call: TRBJ2-3

cdr3_aa: CASSIRRGERGFF
cdr3_nt: TGTGCCAGCAGTATACGACGGGGGGAAAGAGGGTTCTTC
v_call: TRBV6-1
clone_size: NA
d_call: TRBD2
j_call: TRBJ2-1

cdr3_aa: CASSPESGSTDTQYF
cdr3_nt: TGTGCCAGCAGCCCCGAGTCGGGTAGCACAGATACGCAGTATTTT
v_call: TRBV4-2
clone_size: NA
d_call: NA
j_call: TRBJ2-3

cdr3_aa: CASSKAGNQPQHF
cdr3_nt: TGTGCCAGCTCAAAAGCAGGGAATCAGCCCCAGCATTTT
v_call: TRBV18
clone_size: NA
d_call: NA
j_call: TRBJ1-5

cdr3_aa: CASGGDRGLSEQFF
cdr3_nt: TGCGCCTCGGGCGGGGACAGGGGCTTAAGTGAGCAGTTCTTC
v_call: TRBV10-1
clone_size: NA
d_call: TRBD1
j_call: TRBJ2-1

cdr3_aa: CASSQDIALAGSSYEQYF
cdr3_nt: TGTGCCAGCAGCCAAGATATCGCACTAGCGGGGAGTTCCTACGAGCAGTACTTC
v_call: TRBV4-2
clone_size: few
d_call: TRBD2
j_call: TRBJ2-7

cdr3_aa: CASSLVQGDTEAFF
cdr3_nt: TGTGCCAGCAGCTTGGTGCAGGGGGATACTGAAGCTTTCTTT
v_call: TRBV5-4
clone_size: NA
d_call: TRBD1
j_call: TRBJ1-1

cdr3_aa: CASHREDTQYF
cdr3_nt: TGCGCCAGCCACCGGGAAGATACGCAGTATTTT
v_call: TRBV5-1
clone_size: NA
d_call: NA
j_call: TRBJ2-3

cdr3_aa: CASSFTGGWSSGANVLTF
cdr3_nt: TGTGCCAGCAGCTTCACAGGGGGCTGGAGCTCTGGGGCCAACGTCCTGACTTTC
v_call: TRBV11-2
clone_size: NA
d_call: TRBD1
j_call: TRBJ2-6

cdr3_aa: CASSQETGQNEAFF
cdr3_nt: TGCGCCAGCAGCCAAGAGACGGGTCAGAATGAAGCTTTCTTT
v_call: TRBV4-1
clone_size: few
d_call: NA
j_call: TRBJ1-1

cdr3_aa: CSVVVGANQPQHF
cdr3_nt: TGCAGCGTTGTGGTAGGGGCCAATCAGCCCCAGCATTTT
v_call: TRBV29-1
clone_size: NA
d_call: NA
j_call: TRBJ1-5

cdr3_aa: CASSQGHGQGGGQPQHF
cdr3_nt: TGCGCCAGCAGCCAGGGCCACGGACAGGGAGGAGGTCAGCCCCAGCATTTT
v_call: TRBV4-1
clone_size: NA
d_call: TRBD1
j_call: TRBJ1-5

cdr3_aa: CASSQPGLLPYEQYF
cdr3_nt: TGTGCCAGCAGCCAACCGGGACTGCTGCCCTACGAGCAGTACTTC
v_call: TRBV6-5
clone_size: few
d_call: NA
j_call: TRBJ2-7

cdr3_aa: CSVEGIAGDNEQFF
cdr3_nt: TGCAGCGTTGAAGGGATCGCGGGGGACAATGAGCAGTTCTTC
v_call: TRBV29-1
clone_size: NA
d_call: TRBD2
j_call: TRBJ2-1

cdr3_aa: CASSYGGWDNSPPHF
cdr3_nt: TGTGCCAGCAGTTACGGGGGCTGGGATAATTCACCCCCCCACTTT
v_call: TRBV6-5
clone_size: NA
d_call: NA
j_call: TRBJ1-6

cdr3_aa: CASSLTGTDQETQYF
cdr3_nt: TGTGCCAGCAGCTTAACAGGGACAGACCAAGAGACCCAGTACTTC
v_call: TRBV7-9
clone_size: NA
d_call: TRBD1
j_call: TRBJ2-5